The 5 T cell receptor beta chains in this list originate from one sample, sequenced in a study of tumor-infiltrating lymphocytes in primary liver carcinoma (dated by TCRdb to 2017 to 2019). TCRdb shows the sequencer as Illumina HiSeq 2500. Using a constant-region primer and ProtoScript II reverse transcriptase, TCRbeta-specific cDNA was reverse-transcribed from approximately 0.5 ug total RNA. Construction of the TCRbeta libraries relied on three nested rounds of multiplex PCR, following a slightly modified ARM-PCR procedure. The first two PCR rounds used multiplex TRBV1-TRBV30 forward primers with a Cbeta reverse primer, each for approximately 9 cycles. TCRdb ran its own pipeline on the public reads, namely fastp trimming at Q25 and MiXCR clone calling, and kept in-frame beta chains. CDR3 protein duplicates are merged, each entry listing the most common genes and DNA. Within this sample are under 45,000 distinct CDR3 sequences, with 73% of them counted one time only. The top ten clones comprise approximately 20% of the sample.

Total RNA and DNA were co-extracted from around 20-30 mg of bulk tissue with the AllPrep DNA/RNA mini kit, without cell sorting. The sample consisted of liver tumor tissue from sampling region 2. The intended sense of this specimen's cell subset or site label: tumor region T2, inferior pole. Source of these receptors: a man aged 40-49 years with primary liver carcinoma and hepatitis B virus infection.

A note on this clonotype: Here the CDR3 omits its conserved ending phenylalanine or tryptophan, so a read error is the likely source. This rearrangement joins TRBV29-1 to TRBJ2-1, with 10 bases lining up with TRBD2. Trimming cost V 4 bases and J 3 bases; bases outside gene matches: 6. This CDR3 spans 15 amino acids. CDR1 and CDR2 from the germline V gene are SQVTM and ANQGSEA. The CDR3: CSVGQAGGIYNEQFL. The CDR3 coding sequence is TGCAGCGTTGGACAAGCGGGAGGGATCTACAATGAGCAGTTCCTC.

A note on this clonotype: An end of the junction does not agree with germline; a read error may underlie this. CDR3 in amino acids: CASSYSGNSRNTIYF. The CDR3 DNA follows: TGTGCCAGCAGTTACTCGGGGAACTCTAGAAACACCATATATTTT. The chain is built from TRBV6-6 and TRBJ1-3; no reliable D call. Germline V gene data show CDR1 as MNHNY and CDR2 as SVGAGI (reference sequence). The CDR3 runs 15 residues.

On this clonotype itself: A junction boundary mismatches the germline segment, possibly from a read error. This chain's CDR3 is CASRQVGSRDTQYF. CDR3 coding DNA: TGTGCCAGCCGCCAGGTGGGGAGTAGAGATACGCAGTATTTT. The J gene is TRBJ2-3, the V gene TRBV14; D possibly corresponds to TRBD2 (5 bases). The CDR3 extends over 14 amino acids. Germline V CDR1 and CDR2: SGHDN, FVKESK.

In regard to this clonotype: A read error may be the cause here, since a much bigger clone is one base away. This rearrangement joins TRBV20-1 to TRBJ2-7; a weak D match, TRBD2 (5 bases). This CDR3 has 12 residues. Germline V CDR1 and CDR2: DFQATT, SNEGSKA (reference sequence). The CDR3 is CSTRDRPYEQYF. As DNA, the CDR3 is TGCAGTACTAGAGATCGGCCCTACGAGCAGTACTTC.

Remarks on this clonotype: The CDR3 ends on some other residue instead of the conserved phenylalanine or tryptophan, so this is likely a read error. The chain couples TRBV11-2 to TRBJ2-1; 8 bases agree with TRBD2. This CDR3 comprises 17 residues. Per germline, CDR1 SGHAT and CDR2 FQNNGV. CDR3 sequence (DNA): TGTGCCAGCAGCTTAGACAGGGGCGGGAGGTTCTACAATGGGCAGTTCTCC. Protein sequence: CASSLDRGGRFYNGQFS.